Following are 14 T cell receptor beta chains from one sample sequenced in a study of OX40 agonist ivuxolimab in advanced cancers. The method behind the library was the immunoSEQ multiplex PCR assay. The table was pulled from immuneACCESS by TCRdb, which kept in-frame rearrangements only. Such tables lose some clones; where checked, under half of the loss comes from unresolved V genes, and the rest has no known cause. This sample has about 34,000 clones in its table, and approximately 80% of those were observed once. The ten top clones hold under 25% of the sample. The input for sequencing was CD4+ or CD8+ T cells sorted from blood, taken in a trial of the OX40 agonist ivuxolimab. These receptor sequences come from an adult with an advanced solid tumor such as melanoma, head and neck, liver or kidney cancer.

This chain joins TRBV25-1 and TRBJ2-3; D unresolved. The CDR3 extends over 14 amino acids. Germline-derived CDR1 and CDR2 are MGHDK and SYGVNS. V gave up 6 bases and J gave up 2 bases, with 12 bases separating them. The CDR3 sequence is CASRDTKNTDTQYF. In DNA, the CDR3 is TGTGCCAGCAGAGACACAAAAAACACAGATACGCAGTATTTT. Together with reference TRBV25-1 and TRBJ2-3, the CDR3 gives the full variable domain: EADIYQTPRYLVIGTGKKITLECSQTMGHDKMYWYQQDPGMELHLIHYSYGVNSTEKGDLSSESTVSRIRTEHFPLTLESARPSHTSQYLCASRDTKNTDTQYFGPGTRLTVL.

The chain carries TRBV27 and TRBJ2-7; D gene uncertain. CDR1 MNHEY and CDR2 SMNVEV come from the germline V gene (reference sequence). The CDR3 consists of 13 residues. The V end lost 4 bases, the J end lost 4 bases, and 11 bases lay between the germline ends. The CDR3 DNA is TGTGCCAGCAGTTCCTATTCCCTTTACGAGCAGTACTTC. This codes for CASSSYSLYEQYF.

DNA for the CDR3: TGTGCCAGCAGCCCTTCTTACAATGAGCAGTTCTTC. As protein: CASSPSYNEQFF. The V gene is TRBV4-2, the J gene TRBJ2-1; D is uncertain. V lost 4 bases and J lost 4, with 5 bases in between. This CDR3 has 12 residues. Germline CDR1 reads LGHNA; CDR2 reads YNFKEQ.

The chain has TRBV7-9 and TRBJ1-1; the D is unclear. CDR1 is SEHNR, CDR2 FQNEAQ, per germline (reference sequence). Deletions cut 1 base from V and 4 bases from J, with 10 bases between. The CDR3 sequence is 14 residues long. The CDR3 loop is CASSLDLGFTEAFF. The CDR3, as DNA: TGTGCCAGCAGCTTAGATTTAGGGTTCACTGAAGCTTTCTTT.

This clone has a single count. The chain is built from TRBV6-5 and TRBJ2-7; TRBD1 matches 7 bases. V lost 6 bases to trimming and J lost 2 bases; unmatched junction nucleotides: 7. Looked up from germline, CDR1 is MNHEY and CDR2 is SVGAGI. CDR3 length: 14 amino acids. CDR3 protein: CASSTTGTAYEQYF. The CDR3 bases are TGTGCCAGCAGCACCACCGGGACAGCCTACGAGCAGTACTTC.

The CDR3 DNA sequence: TGTGCCAGCAGCTCGCAGACTAGCGGGAGGCCTACGATCTACGAGCAGTACTTC. Its protein is CASSSQTSGRPTIYEQYF. This chain connects TRBV7-2 to TRBJ2-7, with 13 bases that match TRBD2. The CDR3 runs 18 residues. The junction had 12 bases not matched to a gene; V was cut back by 4 bases and J by 3 bases. CDR1 is SGHTA and CDR2 is FQGNSA in the germline V gene.

The chain uses TRBV6-5 and TRBJ2-7, with D possibly matching TRBD1 (5 bases). The length of the CDR3 is 11 residues. Germline CDR1 MNHEY, CDR2 SVGAGI. Between the trimmed V and J ends, which lost 6 bases and 5 bases, there was a span of 8 bases. The CDR3 DNA reads as TGTGCCAGCAGGCAGGGCCACGAGCAGTACTTC. Protein sequence: CASRQGHEQYF.

This chain uses TRBV4-1 with TRBJ1-5; maybe TRBD1 (5 bases). CDR1 and CDR2 (germline): MGHRA, YSYEKL. V dropped 4 bases and J dropped 0 bases, with 13 bases sitting between them. The CDR3 contains 16 residues. CDR3 amino acids: CASSLSEGYSNQPQHF. CDR3 bases: TGCGCCAGCAGCCTCAGTGAGGGGTATAGCAATCAGCCCCAGCATTTT.

This clone showed up just once. The chain has TRBV27 and TRBJ2-5, with TRBD2 matching 11 bases. This CDR3 has 17 amino acids. V was pared by 3 bases and J by 4 bases, with 10 bases of the junction left unmatched. Germline V gene data show CDR1 as MNHEY and CDR2 as SMNVEV (reference sequence). The CDR3 region has the DNA TGTGCCAGCAGTTTCGGGACTAGCGGCCCCCTGGGAGAGACCCAGTACTTC. Translated, it gives CASSFGTSGPLGETQYF.

The rearrangement uses TRBV5-1 and TRBJ1-1; TRBD1 might be the D (5 bases). The CDR3 totals 15 residues. V lost 4 bases to trimming and J lost 5 bases, with 18 bases between them. Per germline, CDR1 SGHRS and CDR2 YFSETQ. CDR3 in DNA: TGCGCCAGCAGCGATGGCCGGGGAGGGGCAACTGAAGCTTTCTTT. Its translation is CASSDGRGGATEAFF. The whole variable domain, remainder taken from reference TRBV5-1 and TRBJ1-1, is KAGVTQTPRYLIKTRGQQVTLSCSPISGHRSVSWYQQTPGQGLQFLFEYFSETQRNKGNFPGRFSGRQFSNSRSEMNVSTLELGDSALYLCASSDGRGGATEAFFGQGTRLTVV.

J is TRBJ2-2 and V is TRBV6-5; TRBD1 matches 8 bases. Trimming removed 4 bases from V and 4 bases from J; junction bases left unmatched: 5. Germline V gives CDR1 MNHEY, CDR2 SVGAGI. The CDR3 extends over 15 amino acids. Written as DNA, the CDR3 is TGTGCCAGCAGTTCCGGGACAGGATCCACCGGGGAGCTGTTTTTT. Translating gives CASSSGTGSTGELFF.

The chain uses TRBV6-5 and TRBJ2-7; 8 bases map to TRBD1. The CDR3 has 15 amino acids. Germline values: CDR1 MNHEY, CDR2 SVGAGI. J lost 2 bases, V lost 8 bases, and 11 bases had no gene match. CDR3 region: CASRQDRDWAYEQYF. The CDR3 bases are TGTGCCAGCCGCCAGGACAGGGATTGGGCCTACGAGCAGTACTTC.

CDR3 sequence: CASSPLTGAGEKLFF. The CDR3 coding sequence is TGCGCCAGCAGTCCGCTTACAGGGGCTGGTGAAAAACTGTTTTTT. The rearrangement uses TRBV5-1 and TRBJ1-4; the match to TRBD1 covers 7 bases. Germline assignment: CDR1 SGHRS and CDR2 YFSETQ. The CDR3 has 15 residues. V shed 5 bases and J 7 bases; nucleotides not matched to a gene: 11. Using reference TRBV5-1 and TRBJ1-4 for the parts outside the CDR3, the full variable domain is KAGVTQTPRYLIKTRGQQVTLSCSPISGHRSVSWYQQTPGQGLQFLFEYFSETQRNKGNFPGRFSGRQFSNSRSEMNVSTLELGDSALYLCASSPLTGAGEKLFFGSGTQLSVL.

V usage is TRBV13 and J usage is TRBJ2-3; no firm D call. V was shortened by 6 bases and J by 1 base, with 17 bases between the two germline ends. Germline-derived CDR1 and CDR2 are PRHDT and FYEKMQ (reference sequence). The CDR3 extends over 16 amino acids. The CDR3 region has the DNA TGTGCCAGCAGAGAAGCGACGGAATTCGGCACAGATACGCAGTATTTT. Protein sequence: CASREATEFGTDTQYF.